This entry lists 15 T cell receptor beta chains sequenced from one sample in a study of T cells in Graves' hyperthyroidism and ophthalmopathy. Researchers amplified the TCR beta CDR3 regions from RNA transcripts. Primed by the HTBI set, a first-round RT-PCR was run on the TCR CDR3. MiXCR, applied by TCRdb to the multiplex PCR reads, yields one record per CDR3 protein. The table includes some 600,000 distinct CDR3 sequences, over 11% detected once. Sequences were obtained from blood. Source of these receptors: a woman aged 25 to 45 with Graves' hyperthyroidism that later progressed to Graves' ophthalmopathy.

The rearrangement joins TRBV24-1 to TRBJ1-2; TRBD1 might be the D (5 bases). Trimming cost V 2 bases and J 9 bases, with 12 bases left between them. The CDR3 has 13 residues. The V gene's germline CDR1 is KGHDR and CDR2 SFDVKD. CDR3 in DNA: TGTGCCACCAGTGATTGGCGGGGGGGAAGCTACACCTTC. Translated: CATSDWRGGSYTF.

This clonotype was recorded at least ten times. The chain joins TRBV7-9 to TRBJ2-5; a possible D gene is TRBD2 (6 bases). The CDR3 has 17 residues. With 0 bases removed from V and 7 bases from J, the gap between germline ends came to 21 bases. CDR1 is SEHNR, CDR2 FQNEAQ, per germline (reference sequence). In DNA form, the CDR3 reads TGTGCCAGCAGCTTAGCGCGGGGAGAGCTCATCCGTAGGACCCAGTACTTC. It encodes CASSLARGELIRRTQYF.

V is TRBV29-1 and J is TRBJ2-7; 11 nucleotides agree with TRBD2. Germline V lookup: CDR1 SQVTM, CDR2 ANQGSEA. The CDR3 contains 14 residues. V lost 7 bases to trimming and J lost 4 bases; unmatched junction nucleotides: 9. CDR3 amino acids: CSAQTSGDPYEQYF. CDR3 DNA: TGCAGCGCGCAGACTAGCGGGGACCCTTACGAGCAGTACTTC.

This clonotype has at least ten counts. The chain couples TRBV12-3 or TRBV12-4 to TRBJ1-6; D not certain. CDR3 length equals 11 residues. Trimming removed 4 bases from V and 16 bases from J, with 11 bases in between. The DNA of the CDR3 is TGTGCCAGCAGTTCTGGACTCACTCTCCACTTT. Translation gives CASSSGLTLHF.

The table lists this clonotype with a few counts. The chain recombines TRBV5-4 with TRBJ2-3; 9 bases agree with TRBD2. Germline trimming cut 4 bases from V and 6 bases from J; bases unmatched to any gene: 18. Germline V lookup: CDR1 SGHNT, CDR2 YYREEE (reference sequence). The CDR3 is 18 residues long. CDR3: CASSASPPLVAGADTQYF. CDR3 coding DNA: TGTGCCAGCAGCGCCAGTCCTCCCTTGGTAGCGGGAGCGGATACGCAGTATTTT.

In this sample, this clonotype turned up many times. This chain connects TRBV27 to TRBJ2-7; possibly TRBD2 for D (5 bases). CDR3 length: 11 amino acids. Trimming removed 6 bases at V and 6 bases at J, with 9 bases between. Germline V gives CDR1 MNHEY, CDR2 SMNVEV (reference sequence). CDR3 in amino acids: CASSGEGEQYF. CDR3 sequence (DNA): TGTGCCAGCAGCGGGGAAGGCGAGCAGTACTTC.

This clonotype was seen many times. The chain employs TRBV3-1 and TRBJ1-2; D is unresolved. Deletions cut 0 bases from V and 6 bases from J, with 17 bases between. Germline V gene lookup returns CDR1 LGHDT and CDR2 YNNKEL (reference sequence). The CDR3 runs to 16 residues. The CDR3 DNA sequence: TGTGCCAGCAGCCAAGATTTAGTGTTTCGGGGAAATGGCTACACCTTC. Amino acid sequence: CASSQDLVFRGNGYTF.

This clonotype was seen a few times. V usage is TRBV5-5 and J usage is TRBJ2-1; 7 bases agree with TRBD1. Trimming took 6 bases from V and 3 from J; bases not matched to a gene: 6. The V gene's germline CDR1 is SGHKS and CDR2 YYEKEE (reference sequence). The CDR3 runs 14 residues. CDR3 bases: TGTGCCAGCACCACCGGGGACAGCTACAATGAGCAGTTCTTC. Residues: CASTTGDSYNEQFF.

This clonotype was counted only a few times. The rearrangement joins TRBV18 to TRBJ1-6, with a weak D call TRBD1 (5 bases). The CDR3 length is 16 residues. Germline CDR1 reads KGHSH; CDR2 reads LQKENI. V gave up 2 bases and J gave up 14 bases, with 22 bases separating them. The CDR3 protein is CASSPGAGSGLSTLHF. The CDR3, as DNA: TGTGCCAGCTCACCAGGCGCAGGGTCCGGGTTGAGTACCCTCCACTTT.

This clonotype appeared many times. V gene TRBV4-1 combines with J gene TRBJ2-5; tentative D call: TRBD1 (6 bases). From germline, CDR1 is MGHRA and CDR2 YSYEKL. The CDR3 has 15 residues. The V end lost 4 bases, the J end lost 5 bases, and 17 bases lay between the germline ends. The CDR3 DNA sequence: TGCGCCAGCAGCCCTCCGACAGGAGCAGGGGAGACCCAGTACTTC. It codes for CASSPPTGAGETQYF.

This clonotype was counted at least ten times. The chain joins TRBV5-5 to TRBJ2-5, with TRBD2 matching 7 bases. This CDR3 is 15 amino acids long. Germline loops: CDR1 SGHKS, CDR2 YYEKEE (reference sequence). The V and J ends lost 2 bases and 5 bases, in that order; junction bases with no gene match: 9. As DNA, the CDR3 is TGTGCCAGCAGCTTACAGCGGGACCTAGCGGAGACCCAGTACTTC. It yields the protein CASSLQRDLAETQYF.

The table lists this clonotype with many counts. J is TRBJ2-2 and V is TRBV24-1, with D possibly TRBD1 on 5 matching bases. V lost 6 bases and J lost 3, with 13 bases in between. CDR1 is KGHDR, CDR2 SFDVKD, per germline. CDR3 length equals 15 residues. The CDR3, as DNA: TGTGCCACCAGTCGGCAGGGTCGGGACACCGGGGAGCTGTTTTTT. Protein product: CATSRQGRDTGELFF.

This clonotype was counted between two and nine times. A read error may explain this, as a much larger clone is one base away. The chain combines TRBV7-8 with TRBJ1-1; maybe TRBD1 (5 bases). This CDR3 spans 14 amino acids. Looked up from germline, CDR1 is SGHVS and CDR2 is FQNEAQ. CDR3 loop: CASSLVGGNTGAFF. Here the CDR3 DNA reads TGTGCCAGCAGCTTAGTCGGGGGGAACACTGGAGCTTTCTTT.

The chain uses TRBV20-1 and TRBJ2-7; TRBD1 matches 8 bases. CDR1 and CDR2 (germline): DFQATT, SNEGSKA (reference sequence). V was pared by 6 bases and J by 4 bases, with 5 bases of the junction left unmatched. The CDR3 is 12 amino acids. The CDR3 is CSAGQGIYEQYF. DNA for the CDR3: TGCAGTGCCGGACAGGGAATTTACGAGCAGTACTTC.

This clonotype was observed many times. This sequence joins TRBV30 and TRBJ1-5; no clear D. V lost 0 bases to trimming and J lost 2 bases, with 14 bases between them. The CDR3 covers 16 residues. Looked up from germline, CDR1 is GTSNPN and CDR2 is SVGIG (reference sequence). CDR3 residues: CAWSVSLRPGNQPQHF. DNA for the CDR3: TGTGCCTGGAGTGTATCCCTCCGGCCCGGCAATCAGCCCCAGCATTTT.